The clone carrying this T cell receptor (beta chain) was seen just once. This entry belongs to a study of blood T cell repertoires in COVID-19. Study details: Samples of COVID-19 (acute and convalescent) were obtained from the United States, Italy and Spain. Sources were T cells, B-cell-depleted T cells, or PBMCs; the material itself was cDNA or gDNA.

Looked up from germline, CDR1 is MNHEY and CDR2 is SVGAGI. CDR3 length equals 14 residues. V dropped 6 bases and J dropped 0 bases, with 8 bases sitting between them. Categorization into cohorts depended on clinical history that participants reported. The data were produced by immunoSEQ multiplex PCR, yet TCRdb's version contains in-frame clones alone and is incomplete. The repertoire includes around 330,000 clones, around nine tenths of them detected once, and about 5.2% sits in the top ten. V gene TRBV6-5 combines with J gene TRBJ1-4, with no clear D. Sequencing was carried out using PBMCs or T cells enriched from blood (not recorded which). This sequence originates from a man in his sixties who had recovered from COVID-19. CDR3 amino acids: CASRSLATNEKLFF. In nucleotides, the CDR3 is TGTGCCAGCAGATCCCTTGCAACTAATGAAAAACTGTTTTTT.